This TCR beta chain was captured by sequencing in a study of T cells after yellow fever vaccination. Study observations and caveats: Post-booster repertoires contained most primary-vaccination clones again (around 97% CD4, 85% to 90% CD8).

TCRdb passed the 5' RACE reads through MiXCR, listing each CDR3 protein once. The sample records about 580,000 distinct CDR3 sequences, about a sixth being singletons. This clonotype was picked up a small number of times. The antigen is unknown. V lost 1 base and J 5 bases, leaving 5 bases between the germline ends. The germline V gene encodes CDR1 MGHDK and CDR2 SYGVNS. The CDR3 runs to 12 residues. The origin of this receptor is a man between 18 and 29 years old who received the YFV17D yellow fever vaccine. The chain links TRBV25-1 to TRBJ2-5; no clear D. Material: PBMCs, obtained about 5 days after the first yellow fever vaccination. The CDR3 sequence: CASSEFPETQYF. DNA for the CDR3: TGTGCCAGCAGTGAATTCCCGGAGACCCAGTACTTC.